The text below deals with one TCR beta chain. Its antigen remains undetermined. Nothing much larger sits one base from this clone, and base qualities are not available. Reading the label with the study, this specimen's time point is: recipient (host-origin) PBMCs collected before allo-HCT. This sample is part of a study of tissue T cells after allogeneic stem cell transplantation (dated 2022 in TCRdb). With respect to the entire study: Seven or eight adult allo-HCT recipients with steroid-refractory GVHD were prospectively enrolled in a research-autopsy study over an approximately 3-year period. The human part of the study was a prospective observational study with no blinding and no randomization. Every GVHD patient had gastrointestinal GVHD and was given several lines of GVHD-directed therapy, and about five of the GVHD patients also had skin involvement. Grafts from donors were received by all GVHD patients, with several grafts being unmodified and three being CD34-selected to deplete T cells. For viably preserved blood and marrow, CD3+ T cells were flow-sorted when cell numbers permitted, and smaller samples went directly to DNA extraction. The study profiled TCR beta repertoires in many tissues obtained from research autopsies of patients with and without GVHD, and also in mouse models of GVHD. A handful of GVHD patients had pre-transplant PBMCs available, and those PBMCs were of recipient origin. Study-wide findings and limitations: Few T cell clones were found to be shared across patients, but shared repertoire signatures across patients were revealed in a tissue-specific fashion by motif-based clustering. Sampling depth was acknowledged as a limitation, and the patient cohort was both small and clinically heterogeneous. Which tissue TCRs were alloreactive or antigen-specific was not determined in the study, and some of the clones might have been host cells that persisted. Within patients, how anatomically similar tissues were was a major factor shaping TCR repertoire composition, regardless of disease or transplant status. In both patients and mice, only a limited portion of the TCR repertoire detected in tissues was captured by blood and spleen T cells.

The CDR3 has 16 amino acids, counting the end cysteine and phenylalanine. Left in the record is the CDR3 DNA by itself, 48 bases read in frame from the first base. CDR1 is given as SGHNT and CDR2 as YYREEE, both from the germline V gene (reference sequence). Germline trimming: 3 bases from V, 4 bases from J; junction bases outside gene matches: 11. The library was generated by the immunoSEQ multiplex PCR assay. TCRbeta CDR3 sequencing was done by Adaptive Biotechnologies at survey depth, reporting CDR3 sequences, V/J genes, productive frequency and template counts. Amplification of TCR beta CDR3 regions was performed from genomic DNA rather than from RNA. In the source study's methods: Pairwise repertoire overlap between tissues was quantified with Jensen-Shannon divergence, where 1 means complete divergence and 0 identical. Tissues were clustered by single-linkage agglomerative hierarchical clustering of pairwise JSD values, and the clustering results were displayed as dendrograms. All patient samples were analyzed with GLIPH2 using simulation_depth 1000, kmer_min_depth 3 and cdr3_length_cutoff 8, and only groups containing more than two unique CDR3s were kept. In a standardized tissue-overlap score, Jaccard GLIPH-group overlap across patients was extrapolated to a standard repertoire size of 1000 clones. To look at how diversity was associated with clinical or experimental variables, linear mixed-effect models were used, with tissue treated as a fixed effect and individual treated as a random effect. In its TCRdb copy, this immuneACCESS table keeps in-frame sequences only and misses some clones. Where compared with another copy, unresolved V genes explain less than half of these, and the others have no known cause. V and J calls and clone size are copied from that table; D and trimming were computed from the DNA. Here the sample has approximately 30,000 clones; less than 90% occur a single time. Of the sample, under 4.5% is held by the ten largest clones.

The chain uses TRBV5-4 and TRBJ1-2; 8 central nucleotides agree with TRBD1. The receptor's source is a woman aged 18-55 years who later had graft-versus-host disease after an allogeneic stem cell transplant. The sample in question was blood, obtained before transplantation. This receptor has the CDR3 CASSYDRQGRAYGYTF. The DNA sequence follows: TGTGCCAGCAGCTACGATCGACAGGGGAGGGCCTATGGCTACACCTTC.